This T cell receptor beta chain came from a study of naive and memory T cell subsets. Points from the study as a whole: This RNA-based method may be sensitive to activation-related transcript changes.

Germline CDR1 is SGHTA and CDR2 is FQGNSA. There are 14 residues in the CDR3. V gave up 4 bases and J gave up 7 bases, with 14 bases separating them. Ligated cDNA underwent four rounds of PCR with nested alpha and beta constant region primers and SP2. Reverse transcription of blood and skin TCR RNA was primed at alpha and beta constant regions. MiXCR was run by TCRdb on the 5' RACE reads, yielding one entry per CDR3 protein. In the table there are some 60,000 distinct CDR3 sequences, 7.6% of which are singletons. The library had UMIs added by 3' ligation of an oligonucleotide to TCR cDNA. Adult healthy volunteers gave 2.5 ml peripheral blood for whole-blood RNA. Cells were not sorted; total RNA input targeted roughly 1 to 1,100 ng. This clonotype has a count of ten or more. Its antigen remains unknown.

The source is a female donor in good health. The V gene is TRBV7-2, the J gene TRBJ1-5; D is unclear. The CDR3 sequence: CASSSDRAGQPQHF. CDR3 nucleotides: TGTGCCAGCAGCTCGGACCGTGCGGGACAGCCCCAGCATTTT.